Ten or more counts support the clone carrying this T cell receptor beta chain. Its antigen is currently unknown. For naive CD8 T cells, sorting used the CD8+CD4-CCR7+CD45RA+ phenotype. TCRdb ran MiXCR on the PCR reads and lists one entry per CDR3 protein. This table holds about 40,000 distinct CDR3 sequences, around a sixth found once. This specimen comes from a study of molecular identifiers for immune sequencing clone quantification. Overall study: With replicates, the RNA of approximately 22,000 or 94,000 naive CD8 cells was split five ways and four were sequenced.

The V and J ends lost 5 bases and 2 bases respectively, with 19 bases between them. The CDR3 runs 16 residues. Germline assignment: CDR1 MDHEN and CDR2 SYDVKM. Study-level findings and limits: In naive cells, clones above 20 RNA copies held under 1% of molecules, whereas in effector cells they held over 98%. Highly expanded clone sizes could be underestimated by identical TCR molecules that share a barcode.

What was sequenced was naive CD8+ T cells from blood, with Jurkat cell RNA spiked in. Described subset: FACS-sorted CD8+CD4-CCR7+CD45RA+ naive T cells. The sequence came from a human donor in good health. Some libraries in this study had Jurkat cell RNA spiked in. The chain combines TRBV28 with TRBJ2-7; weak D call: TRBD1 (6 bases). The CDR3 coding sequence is TGTGCCAGCAGTCCACTAATCGGACAGTACCCCTACGAGCAGTACTTC. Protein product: CASSPLIGQYPYEQYF.